This TCR beta chain was documented in a study of shared clonotypes between healthy human individuals. Study-wide findings and caveats: Collection of samples was limited to blood; tissue repertoires likely differ.

A note on this clone: Its antigen is still unknown.

Replicate PCRs were loaded with 250 to 300 ng DNA from unsorted PBMC, about 30,000 T cell genomes. Data came from immunoSEQ multiplex PCR; TCRdb stores just in-frame clones and leaves some out. The sample lists fewer than 700,000 clones; around 77% were seen once. The V and J ends lost 6 bases and 8 bases, in that order; junction bases with no gene match: 8. Germline CDR1 reads MNHEY; CDR2 reads SMNVEV (reference sequence). The CDR3 totals 15 residues. When samples were unsorted, approximately 90 million PBMCs were used for genomic DNA. This sequence joins TRBV27 and TRBJ2-3; 13 bases map to TRBD2. This sequence was found in a woman between 40 and 55 years old in good health. Some clones in this sample may be carry-over from other donors' samples. Sample: PBMCs. The CDR3 region has the DNA TGTGCCAGCAGCCCAGGACTAGCGGGGGCGGGTACGCAGTATTTT. Protein: CASSPGLAGAGTQYF.